This T cell receptor beta chain was observed in a study of identical twins. TCRdb re-analysed the 5' RACE reads in MiXCR, keeping a single row per CDR3 protein. This repertoire shows approximately 530,000 distinct CDR3 sequences, more than 20% found once; its top ten account for approximately 0.48%. Details on this clonotype: Germline is not matched at one junction end, which may reflect a read error.

Germline CDR1 is DFQATT and CDR2 is SNEGSKA (reference sequence). The CDR3 length is 17 residues. A further study also used this sample, focusing on yellow fever vaccine responses in identical twins.

This sequence was found in a woman between 18 and 29 years old in good health. This rearrangement joins TRBV20-1 to TRBJ2-3; perhaps D is TRBD1 or TRBD2 (5 bases each). Sequenced sample: CD4+ T cells sorted from blood. This CDR3 reads CCARDFMSGRGTDTQYF. The CDR3 DNA follows: TGCTGTGCTAGAGATTTCATGAGCGGCAGGGGCACAGATACGCAGTATTTT.